This T cell receptor (beta chain) appears in the sequencing data of a study of shared clonotypes between healthy human individuals. Trimming removed 0 bases at V and 9 bases at J, with 12 bases between. In germline, CDR1 is SGHAT, CDR2 FQNNGV. CDR3 length: 14 amino acids. CD8 cells regarded as naive lacked CD45RO, were positively chosen for CCR7, and omitted terminally differentiated effector memory CD45RA+ cells. Each donor was a Caucasian adult residing in Nashville, Tennessee. A deep-level run was used for the assay. Profiled with immunoSEQ multiplex PCR; TCRdb holds only in-frame clones, not every one. This table has around 2.1 million clones, more than 85% appearing once.

This rearrangement joins TRBV11-2 to TRBJ2-1; D gene unclear. What was sequenced was naive CD8+ T cells from PBMCs. This clonotype originated in a man younger than 35 in good health. Some clones in this sample may be carry-over from other donors' samples. The CDR3 DNA follows: TGTGCCAGCAGCTTAGATCCCCTCACGCGTGAGCAGTTCTTC. Translated: CASSLDPLTREQFF.